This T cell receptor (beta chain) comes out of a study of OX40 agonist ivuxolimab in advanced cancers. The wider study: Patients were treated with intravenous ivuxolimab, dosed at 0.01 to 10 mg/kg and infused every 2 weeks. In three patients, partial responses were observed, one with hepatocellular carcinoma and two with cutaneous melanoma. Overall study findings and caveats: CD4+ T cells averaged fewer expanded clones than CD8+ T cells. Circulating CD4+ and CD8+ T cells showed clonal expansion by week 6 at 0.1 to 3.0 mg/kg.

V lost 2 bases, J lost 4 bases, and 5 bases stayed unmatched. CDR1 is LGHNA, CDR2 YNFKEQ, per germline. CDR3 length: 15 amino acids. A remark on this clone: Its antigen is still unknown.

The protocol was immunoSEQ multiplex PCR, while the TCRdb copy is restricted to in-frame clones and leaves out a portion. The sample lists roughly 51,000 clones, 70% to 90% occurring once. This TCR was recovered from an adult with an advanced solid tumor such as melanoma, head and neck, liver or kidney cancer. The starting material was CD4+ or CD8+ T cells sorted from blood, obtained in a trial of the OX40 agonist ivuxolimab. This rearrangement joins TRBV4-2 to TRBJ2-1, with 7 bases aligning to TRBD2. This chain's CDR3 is CASSQTSLAYNEQFF. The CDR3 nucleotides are TGTGCCAGCAGCCAAACCTCACTAGCGTACAATGAGCAGTTCTTC.